This T cell receptor (beta chain) was sequenced in a study of cytomegalovirus exposure and HLA in healthy donors. V was trimmed by 0 bases and J by 7 bases, leaving 12 bases between them. CDR3 length equals 15 residues. CDR1 and CDR2 (germline): LGHNA, YSLEER. PCR employed 60 Vbeta and 13 Jbeta primers. Assay used: immunoSEQ multiplex PCR; TCRdb lists only in-frame clones, some missing. The table has about 210,000 clones, over 80% seen once. The chain couples TRBV4-3 to TRBJ1-4, with D possibly matching TRBD1 (5 bases). The sequenced sample was PBMCs. The sequence derives from a woman aged 45 to 65 in good health and CMV-seropositive. This chain's CDR3 is CASSQDRVVGEKLFF. The CDR3 DNA reads TGCGCCAGCAGCCAAGACAGGGTCGTCGGTGAAAAACTGTTTTTT.